These 10 T cell receptor beta chains came from one sample sequenced in a study of read filtering for tumor transcriptome and immune sequencing. The library was built from 400 ng RNA with molecular barcoded adaptors for alpha/delta and beta/gamma chains. Via MiXCR, TCRdb re-called the reads, giving one row per CDR3 protein. The sample has around 140,000 distinct CDR3 sequences; over 10% are singletons. The sample comprised a population of CD138-negative cells sorted from bone marrow. These receptors originate from a donor aged 40 or over with multiple myeloma.

This clonotype showed up just a few times. V and J are TRBV6-2 or TRBV6-3 and TRBJ1-5, with unresolved D. CDR3 size: 12 residues. V lost 8 bases to trimming and J lost 4 bases, with 9 bases between them. Germline CDR1 and CDR2: MNHEY and SVGEGT. In DNA form, the CDR3 reads TGTGCCAGCCAATCGGGAAATCAGCCCCAGCATTTT. Translating gives CASQSGNQPQHF.

This clonotype was detected a few times. The V gene is TRBV13, the J gene TRBJ2-1; no definite D call. The CDR3 extends over 14 amino acids. Per the germline V gene, CDR1 is PRHDT and CDR2 is FYEKMQ (reference sequence). Trimming took off 3 bases at V and 2 bases at J, with 8 bases between the two ends. The CDR3, as DNA: TGTGCCAGCAGCTTTGGCATTCCCTACAATGAGCAGTTCTTC. Translated, it gives CASSFGIPYNEQFF. The whole variable domain, filled in from reference TRBV13 and TRBJ2-1, reads AAGVIQSPRHLIKEKRETATLKCYPIPRHDTVYWYQQGPGQDPQFLISFYEKMQSDKGSIPDRFSAQQFSDYHSELNMSSLELGDSALYFCASSFGIPYNEQFFGPGTRLTVL.

This clonotype was counted ten times or more. V gene TRBV29-1 combines with J gene TRBJ2-6, with D perhaps matching TRBD1 (5 bases). The V gene's germline CDR1 is SQVTM and CDR2 ANQGSEA. V was cut by 6 bases and J by 2 bases, with 8 bases left in between. CDR3 length: 13 residues. CDR3 sequence: CSVLGPGANVLTF. CDR3 DNA: TGCAGCGTGTTGGGGCCTGGGGCCAACGTCCTGACTTTC.

In its sample, this clonotype was seen many times. The chain recombines TRBV6-5 with TRBJ1-5, with 7 bases identical to TRBD1. Germline CDR1 is MNHEY and CDR2 is SVGAGI. CDR3 length: 15 residues. The V segment lost 0 bases and the J segment 9 bases; nucleotides outside the gene matches: 8. The CDR3: CASSYSAGGGWPQHF. DNA of the CDR3: TGTGCCAGCAGTTACTCAGCAGGGGGAGGGTGGCCCCAGCATTTT.

There are many counts of this clonotype. Likely a read error: the CDR3 ends without its conserved phenylalanine or tryptophan. V is TRBV7-3 and J is TRBJ1-1, with no clear D. CDR1 is SGHTA, CDR2 FQGTGA, per germline. Deletions cut 1 base from V and 4 bases from J, with 7 bases between. The CDR3 contains 13 residues. The CDR3 is CASSLIGLTEAFI. The CDR3 bases are TGTGCCAGCAGCTTAATCGGGCTCACTGAAGCTTTCATT.

This clonotype was recorded at least ten times. The chain has TRBV20-1 and TRBJ2-4; D gene uncertain. The germline V and J ends were trimmed by 1 base and 0 bases, with 13 bases remaining between them. Germline lookup yields CDR1 DFQATT and CDR2 SNEGSKA (reference sequence). The CDR3 contains 16 residues. CDR3 sequence reads: CSARGRTLLAKNIQYF. Written as DNA, the CDR3 is TGCAGTGCTAGAGGTCGCACCTTACTAGCCAAAAACATTCAGTACTTC.

This clonotype was counted many times. The chain links TRBV19 to TRBJ2-7; the D is unclear. The CDR3 totals 15 residues. Germline V gene lookup returns CDR1 LNHDA and CDR2 SQIVND (reference sequence). The germline V and J ends were trimmed by 5 bases and 3 bases, with 17 bases remaining between them. CDR3 in amino acids: CASSSRRNAYYEQYF. CDR3 coding DNA: TGTGCCAGTAGTTCCCGACGTAACGCTTACTACGAGCAGTACTTC.

Many counts were recorded for this clonotype. CDR3 sequence: CAWSLLVRLAANEQFF. Written as DNA, the CDR3 is TGTGCCTGGAGTCTCTTGGTGAGACTAGCGGCTAATGAGCAGTTCTTC. J is TRBJ2-1 and V is TRBV30; 9 nucleotides align to TRBD2. The CDR3 has 16 residues. With 2 bases clipped from V and 7 bases from J, the junction kept 12 bases outside the gene matches. Germline V gene lookup returns CDR1 GTSNPN and CDR2 SVGIG (reference sequence).

Many counts were recorded for this clonotype. V usage is TRBV20-1 and J usage is TRBJ2-1, with 8 bases lining up with TRBD2. Germline V gene lookup returns CDR1 DFQATT and CDR2 SNEGSKA (reference sequence). The CDR3 runs to 15 residues. V lost 3 bases to trimming and J lost 1 base; unmatched junction nucleotides: 5. CDR3 DNA: TGCAGTGCTAGGCGGAGCGGGAGTTCCTACAATGAGCAGTTCTTC. The encoded protein is CSARRSGSSYNEQFF.

The chain joins TRBV6-6 to TRBJ1-1; D might be TRBD1 (6 bases). V was trimmed by 2 bases and J by 1 base, leaving 11 bases between them. CDR1 is MNHNY, CDR2 SVGAGI, per germline (reference sequence). This CDR3 has 15 residues. The CDR3 is CASSYRTVWNTEAFF. The CDR3 bases are TGTGCCAGCAGTTACCGGACAGTCTGGAACACTGAAGCTTTCTTT.